Listed below are T cell receptor beta chains from one sample, sequenced in a study of blood T cell repertoires in COVID-19. Sequenced by immunoSEQ multiplex PCR; TCRdb stores in-frame clones only, minus some. The sample shows 150,000 to 200,000 clones, about 93% of them seen only once. The sequenced sample consisted of peripheral blood. All receptors come from a man aged 50 or older with acute or convalescent COVID-19. Each CDR3 is given with its conserved first and last residue. D genes are given only for firm matches. Clone size is not always given. Where it is, it says once, few, many or a class for expanded clones.

clone_size: .; j_call: TRBJ2-1; d_call: .; v_call: TRBV29-1; cdr3_aa: CSVVYDEQFF; cdr3_nt: TGCAGCGTTGTCTACGATGAGCAGTTCTTC
clone_size: .; j_call: TRBJ2-2; d_call: .; v_call: TRBV5-1; cdr3_aa: CASSLVPGTGELFF; cdr3_nt: TGCGCCAGCAGCTTGGTTCCGGGAACCGGGGAGCTGTTTTTT
clone_size: few; j_call: TRBJ2-2; d_call: .; v_call: TRBV6-2/TRBV6-3; cdr3_aa: CASSSRLGELFF; cdr3_nt: TGTGCCAGCAGTTCCAGGCTCGGGGAGCTGTTTTTT
clone_size: .; j_call: TRBJ2-6; d_call: .; v_call: TRBV5-1; cdr3_aa: CASTRGFSSGANVLTF; cdr3_nt: TGCGCCAGCACCCGGGGGTTTAGCTCTGGGGCCAACGTCCTGACTTTC
clone_size: .; j_call: TRBJ1-4; d_call: .; v_call: TRBV7-9; cdr3_aa: CASSSYAGSDEKLFF; cdr3_nt: TGTGCCAGCAGCAGTTATGCGGGGTCGGATGAAAAACTGTTTTTT
clone_size: .; j_call: TRBJ1-5; d_call: .; v_call: TRBV5-6; cdr3_aa: CASSFGRGIGQPQHF; cdr3_nt: TGTGCCAGCAGCTTTGGCAGGGGAATAGGGCAGCCCCAGCATTTT
clone_size: .; j_call: TRBJ2-1; d_call: .; v_call: TRBV28; cdr3_aa: CASSFRGSSYNEQFF; cdr3_nt: TGTGCCAGCAGTTTTCGGGGGAGCTCCTACAATGAGCAGTTCTTC
clone_size: .; j_call: TRBJ2-3; d_call: TRBD2; v_call: TRBV18; cdr3_aa: CASSPRMGGTDTQYF; cdr3_nt: TGTGCCAGCTCACCAAGGATGGGAGGGACTGATACGCAGTATTTT
clone_size: .; j_call: TRBJ2-7; d_call: TRBD2; v_call: TRBV11-2; cdr3_aa: CASSSGLGGSYEQYF; cdr3_nt: TGTGCCAGCAGCTCGGGACTAGGCGGGAGTTACGAGCAGTACTTC
clone_size: .; j_call: TRBJ1-6; d_call: .; v_call: TRBV30; cdr3_aa: CAWRAGHYSPLHF; cdr3_nt: TGTGCCTGGAGAGCAGGCCATTATTCACCCCTCCACTTT
clone_size: once; j_call: TRBJ2-2; d_call: .; v_call: TRBV27; cdr3_aa: CASSFIAPRSTGELFF; cdr3_nt: TGTGCCAGCAGTTTTATAGCCCCTAGAAGCACCGGGGAGCTGTTTTTT
clone_size: .; j_call: TRBJ1-1; d_call: TRBD1; v_call: TRBV12-3/TRBV12-4; cdr3_aa: CASSPRTGAEAFF; cdr3_nt: TGTGCCAGCAGTCCCCGGACAGGGGCTGAAGCTTTCTTT
clone_size: .; j_call: TRBJ2-2; d_call: .; v_call: TRBV19; cdr3_aa: CATRGQTNTGELFF; cdr3_nt: TGTGCCACTCGCGGACAGACGAACACCGGGGAGCTGTTTTTT
clone_size: .; j_call: TRBJ1-2; d_call: .; v_call: TRBV2; cdr3_aa: CASSEQGADYGYTF; cdr3_nt: TGTGCCAGCAGTGAGCAAGGGGCCGACTATGGCTACACCTTC
clone_size: .; j_call: TRBJ1-5; d_call: .; v_call: TRBV29-1; cdr3_aa: CSVAQGSNQPQHF; cdr3_nt: TGCAGCGTAGCACAGGGAAGCAATCAGCCCCAGCATTTT
clone_size: .; j_call: TRBJ1-5; d_call: TRBD1; v_call: TRBV15; cdr3_aa: CATSREGTGYQPQHF; cdr3_nt: TGTGCCACCAGCAGAGAGGGGACAGGCTATCAGCCCCAGCATTTT
clone_size: .; j_call: TRBJ1-5; d_call: TRBD1; v_call: TRBV24-1; cdr3_aa: CATNTGVYSNQPQHF; cdr3_nt: TGTGCCACCAACACAGGGGTGTATAGCAATCAGCCCCAGCATTTT
clone_size: .; j_call: TRBJ1-5; d_call: TRBD1; v_call: TRBV11-3; cdr3_aa: CASPVSGQGVSRQPQHF; cdr3_nt: TGTGCCAGCCCTGTATCGGGACAGGGTGTTTCTCGTCAGCCCCAGCATTTT
clone_size: few; j_call: TRBJ2-5; d_call: .; v_call: TRBV6-2/TRBV6-3; cdr3_aa: CASSYPIGTVQETQYF; cdr3_nt: TGTGCCAGCAGTTACCCTATTGGTACAGTACAAGAGACCCAGTACTTC
clone_size: .; j_call: TRBJ1-2; d_call: .; v_call: TRBV18; cdr3_aa: CASSPSGDGYTF; cdr3_nt: TGTGCCAGCTCACCATCAGGGGATGGCTACACCTTC
clone_size: .; j_call: TRBJ2-1; d_call: TRBD1; v_call: TRBV18; cdr3_aa: CASQPPGQSYNEQFF; cdr3_nt: TGTGCCAGCCAACCCCCGGGACAGTCTTACAATGAGCAGTTCTTC
clone_size: .; j_call: TRBJ2-1; d_call: TRBD2; v_call: TRBV5-1; cdr3_aa: CASSSGTSGPNEQFF; cdr3_nt: TGCGCCAGCAGCTCGGGGACTAGCGGACCCAATGAGCAGTTCTTC